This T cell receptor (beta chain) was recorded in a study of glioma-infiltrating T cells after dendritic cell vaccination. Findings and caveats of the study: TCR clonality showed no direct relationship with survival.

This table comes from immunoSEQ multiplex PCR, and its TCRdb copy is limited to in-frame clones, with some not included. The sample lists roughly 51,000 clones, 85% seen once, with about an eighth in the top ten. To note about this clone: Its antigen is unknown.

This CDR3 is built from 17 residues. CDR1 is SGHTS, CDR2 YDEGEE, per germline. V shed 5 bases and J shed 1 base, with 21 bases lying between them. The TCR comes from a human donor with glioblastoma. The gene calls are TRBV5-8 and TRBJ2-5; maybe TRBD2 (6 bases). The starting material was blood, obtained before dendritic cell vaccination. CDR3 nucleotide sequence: TGTGCCAGCAGTATTAAAGTACGCCGGGGGTTCCAAGAGACCCAGTACTTC. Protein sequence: CASSIKVRRGFQETQYF.